The entry that follows covers one T cell receptor (beta chain) sequence. Its antigen is as yet unknown. This sample was included in a study of monozygotic twins with inflammatory bowel disease. Whole-study findings and limits: Healthy twins showed more clonotype sharing with others than IBD patients, especially patients with disease activity.

Approximately 3,600 ng of total RNA went into each TCR library. Each CDR3 protein gets one entry in TCRdb, which reprocessed the 5' RACE reads and gives no DNA. Recorded for this sample: approximately 330,000 distinct CDR3 sequences. The CDR3 is made up of 16 amino acids. CDR1 and CDR2 from the germline V gene are ENHRY and SYGVKD. Specimen: blood. The rearrangement joins TRBV10-3 to TRBJ2-5; TCRdb outputs TRBD1, but without DNA this stays unchecked. This receptor was identified in a human donor with ulcerative colitis or Crohn's disease, or a healthy co-twin of an affected twin (not recorded which). The CDR3: CAISDLGQGDRKTQYF.